The 26 T cell receptor beta chains presented below share a single source sample, sequenced in a study of Ad26.COV2.S vaccination and SARS-CoV-2 variants. Profiled with immunoSEQ multiplex PCR; TCRdb holds only in-frame clones, not every one. The table lists roughly 390,000 clones, around 85% of them singletons. The treatment was: around 19 received Ad26.COV2.S at low or high dose, single or two shots; roughly 5 received placebo; per-sample allocation not given. Material that was analyzed had been drawn on day 63 after the first vaccine or placebo injection. The sample consisted of peripheral blood, taken in a trial of Ad26.COV2.S vaccine versus placebo. These receptors were obtained from a person between 18 and 59 years old who received the Ad26.COV2.S COVID-19 vaccine or a placebo.

The genes are TRBV10-3 and TRBJ1-2, with D maybe TRBD1 (5 bases). CDR1 and CDR2 from the germline V gene are ENHRY and SYGVKD. The V end was cut by 7 bases, the J end by 8 bases, with 20 bases between. This CDR3 contains 14 residues. The CDR3 loop reads CAINPTAPGGGYTF. The CDR3 DNA reads TGTGCCATCAACCCGACAGCGCCCGGGGGGGGCTACACCTTC.

This clone was seen a few times. The chain couples TRBV29-1 to TRBJ2-5; D is unresolved. CDR3 length: 13 residues. Per the germline V gene, CDR1 is SQVTM and CDR2 is ANQGSEA. Between the trimmed V and J ends, which lost 5 bases and 2 bases, there was a span of 12 bases. The chain's CDR3 is CSVWLFQQETQYF. The CDR3 coding sequence is TGCAGCGTTTGGCTGTTTCAGCAAGAGACCCAGTACTTC.

The chain has TRBV7-6 and TRBJ1-4; 8 positions match TRBD1. The germline gives CDR1 SGHVS, CDR2 FNYEAQ. The V segment lost 5 bases and the J segment 0 bases; nucleotides outside the gene matches: 17. This CDR3 is built from 20 residues. CDR3 sequence: CASSLRQGTPGFTTNEKLFF. CDR3 in DNA: TGTGCCAGCAGCCTACGACAGGGGACCCCAGGATTTACAACTAATGAAAAACTGTTTTTT. The complete variable domain, with remaining parts taken from reference TRBV7-6 and TRBJ1-4, reads GAGVSQSPRYKVTKRGQDVALRCDPISGHVSLYWYRQALGQGPEFLTYFNYEAQQDKSGLPNDRFSAERPEGSISTLTIQRTEQRDSAMYRCASSLRQGTPGFTTNEKLFFGSGTQLSVL.

The chain combines TRBV4-1 with TRBJ2-5; 12 positions agree with TRBD2. The CDR3 runs 15 residues. V shed 4 bases and J 4 bases; nucleotides not matched to a gene: 4. Germline CDR1 MGHRA, CDR2 YSYEKL. The CDR3 region is CASSRLAGAGETQYF. The CDR3 bases are TGCGCCAGCAGCCGACTAGCGGGGGCGGGAGAGACCCAGTACTTC.

Turning to this clone: This sample also contains other DNA sequences that code for the same CDR3. V is TRBV7-9 and J is TRBJ2-7; no reliable D call. Trimming shortened V by 5 bases and J by 2 bases, and 7 bases separated the two germline ends. Germline CDR1 and CDR2: SEHNR and FQNEAQ (reference sequence). The CDR3 spans 12 residues. This chain's CDR3 is CASSPGPYEQYF. The CDR3 coding sequence is TGTGCCAGCAGCCCCGGGCCCTACGAGCAGTACTTC.

The chain employs TRBV30 and TRBJ2-3; 10 bases are shared with TRBD2. The length of the CDR3 is 17 residues. Per germline, CDR1 GTSNPN and CDR2 SVGIG (reference sequence). Trimming at V came to 3 bases and at J to 0 bases, leaving 9 bases not matched to a gene. The CDR3 nucleotides read TGTGCCTGGAGAGAGTATCTAGCGGGGGCTAGCACAGATACGCAGTATTTT. Its translation is CAWREYLAGASTDTQYF.

CDR3 DNA sequence: TGTGCCAGCAGCTTAGTCTACCGTTCTGGGGGGGGCTATGGCTACACCTTC. Encoded protein: CASSLVYRSGGGYGYTF. This chain uses TRBV7-2 with TRBJ1-2, with a weak D call TRBD1 (5 bases). Per germline, CDR1 SGHTA and CDR2 FQGNSA. This CDR3 is built from 17 residues. Deletions cut 1 base from V and 4 bases from J, with 19 bases between.

V usage is TRBV3-1 (or the pseudogene TRBV3-2) and J usage is TRBJ2-5; TRBD2 matches at 11 bases. V gave up 4 bases and J gave up 5 bases; unmatched junction bases: 9. The length of the CDR3 is 16 residues. Germline CDR1 reads LGHDT; CDR2 reads YNNKEL (reference sequence). The CDR3 region has the DNA TGTGCCAGCAGCCTACGTAGCGGGGGGGCCGGGGAGACCCAGTACTTC. Amino acids: CASSLRSGGAGETQYF.

The rearrangement uses TRBV5-1 and TRBJ1-1, with TRBD1 matching over 9 bases. Germline V CDR1 and CDR2: SGHRS, YFSETQ. There are 16 residues in the CDR3. V lost 2 bases, J lost 0 bases, and 5 bases stayed unmatched. CDR3 sequence reads: CASSFGTGSLNTEAFF. In nucleotides, the CDR3 is TGCGCCAGCAGCTTCGGGACAGGGAGCTTGAACACTGAAGCTTTCTTT. Full variable domain (remainder filled in from reference TRBV5-1 and TRBJ1-1): KAGVTQTPRYLIKTRGQQVTLSCSPISGHRSVSWYQQTPGQGLQFLFEYFSETQRNKGNFPGRFSGRQFSNSRSEMNVSTLELGDSALYLCASSFGTGSLNTEAFFGQGTRLTVV.

The chain uses TRBV7-2 and TRBJ1-4; perhaps TRBD1 as D (5 bases). Trimming stripped 5 bases from V and 3 bases from J, with 16 bases between. Germline lookup yields CDR1 SGHTA and CDR2 FQGNSA. The CDR3 is made up of 16 amino acids. CDR3 in DNA: TGTGCCAGCAGCACCCAAAGTGGGGGGGCTAATGAAAAACTGTTTTTT. Amino acid sequence: CASSTQSGGANEKLFF.

V is TRBV29-1 and J is TRBJ1-1; unclear D gene. This CDR3 contains 13 residues. Trimming shortened V by 5 bases and J by 0 bases, and 10 bases separated the two germline ends. Germline CDR1 SQVTM, CDR2 ANQGSEA. The DNA of the CDR3 is TGCAGCGTTACAGCCTTTTTGAACACTGAAGCTTTCTTT. Its translation is CSVTAFLNTEAFF.

The rearrangement uses TRBV2 and TRBJ1-3; the D gene is possibly TRBD1 (6 bases). Trimming left V 7 bases short and J 4 bases short, with 11 bases between. Germline V gene lookup returns CDR1 SNHLY and CDR2 FYNNEI. This CDR3 comprises 13 residues. For the CDR3, the DNA is TGTGCCAGCATGCCCGACAGGGGAAACACCATATATTTT. Its translation is CASMPDRGNTIYF.

The CDR3 sequence: CASSPPGGRTDTQYF. The CDR3 region has the DNA TGTGCCAGCTCACCGCCGGGGGGGAGGACAGATACGCAGTATTTT. The chain carries TRBV18 and TRBJ2-3; 8 bases align to TRBD2. With 3 bases clipped from V and 3 bases from J, the junction kept 5 bases outside the gene matches. The germline gives CDR1 KGHSH, CDR2 LQKENI. The CDR3 consists of 15 residues.

The chain is built from TRBV20-1 and TRBJ2-7, with D possibly being TRBD1 or TRBD2 (6 bases each). Germline CDR1 is DFQATT and CDR2 is SNEGSKA (reference sequence). CDR3 length: 13 amino acids. V lost 3 bases and J lost 3, with 12 bases in between. CDR3 bases: TGCAGTGCTAGTGTACAGGGAGGCTACGAGCAGTACTTC. Protein: CSASVQGGYEQYF.

This clone showed up just once. The rearrangement joins TRBV18 to TRBJ1-3, with D possibly matching TRBD1 (6 bases). V was shortened by 3 bases and J by 2 bases, with 14 bases between the two germline ends. CDR3 length equals 16 residues. Germline V gene sequence: CDR1 KGHSH, CDR2 LQKENI. The chain's CDR3 is CASSPGLGTTGNTIYF. As DNA, the CDR3 is TGTGCCAGCTCACCCGGCCTGGGGACAACTGGAAACACCATATATTTT.

For the CDR3, the DNA is TGCGCCAGCATCCCGCCAGCTGAAGCTTTCTTT. Translation: CASIPPAEAFF. V and J are TRBV5-1 and TRBJ1-1; D uncertain. The V end lost 6 bases, the J end lost 6 bases, and 9 bases lay between the germline ends. This CDR3 spans 11 amino acids. Germline V gives CDR1 SGHRS, CDR2 YFSETQ.

The rearrangement uses TRBV5-5 and TRBJ1-5; D gene uncertain. The CDR3 totals 13 residues. CDR1 and CDR2 (germline): SGHKS, YYEKEE (reference sequence). With 4 bases removed from V and 6 bases from J, the gap between germline ends came to 11 bases. CDR3: CASSLVPGQPQHF. CDR3 sequence (DNA): TGTGCCAGCAGCCTAGTGCCGGGTCAGCCCCAGCATTTT.

The DNA of the CDR3 is TGCGCCAGCAGCCAGTCGGACAGGGGGGTCACTGAAGCTTTCTTT. Its translation is CASSQSDRGVTEAFF. This chain uses TRBV4-3 with TRBJ1-1; 10 bases fit TRBD1. This CDR3 is built from 15 residues. V gave up 3 bases and J gave up 4 bases; unmatched junction bases: 5. The germline CDR1 and CDR2 sequences are LGHNA and YSLEER.

The chain employs TRBV5-4 and TRBJ2-6, with 10 bases lining up with TRBD1. The V segment lost 2 bases and the J segment 4 bases; nucleotides outside the gene matches: 12. This CDR3 has 19 amino acids. Germline lookup yields CDR1 SGHNT and CDR2 YYREEE (reference sequence). CDR3 DNA: TGTGCCAGCAGCTTCGGGACAGGGGCTCCCGTAGGGGGGGCCAACGTCCTGACTTTC. Translation gives CASSFGTGAPVGGANVLTF.

The chain has TRBV3-1 (or the pseudogene TRBV3-2) and TRBJ1-4; D is unresolved. This CDR3 spans 15 amino acids. Germline V gene data show CDR1 as LGHDT and CDR2 as YNNKEL (reference sequence). The germline V and J ends were trimmed by 5 bases and 0 bases, with 10 bases remaining between them. This CDR3 is CASSEASSTNEKLFF. Here the CDR3 DNA reads TGTGCCAGCAGCGAAGCAAGTTCAACTAATGAAAAACTGTTTTTT.

The chain recombines TRBV5-5 with TRBJ2-2; D possibly uses TRBD1 or TRBD2 (5 bases each). CDR3 size: 17 residues. Germline V CDR1 and CDR2: SGHKS, YYEKEE (reference sequence). V lost 0 bases and J lost 1, with 13 bases in between. CDR3 DNA: TGTGCCAGCAGCTTGGCTTCTGGGGACGAGAACACCGGGGAGCTGTTTTTT. This sequence encodes CASSLASGDENTGELFF.

V is TRBV6-2 or TRBV6-3 and J is TRBJ1-2, with D maybe TRBD1 (5 bases). CDR1 is MNHEY, CDR2 SVGEGT, per germline. Trimming shortened V by 4 bases and J by 2 bases, and 5 bases separated the two germline ends. This CDR3 is 12 amino acids long. The CDR3, as DNA: TGTGCCAGCAGTTGGACAAACTATGGCTACACCTTC. This sequence encodes CASSWTNYGYTF.

V and J are TRBV11-3 and TRBJ1-1; D is ambiguous. CDR1 SGHNT and CDR2 YENEEA come from the germline V gene. There are 13 residues in the CDR3. Between the trimmed V and J ends, which lost 1 base and 0 bases, there was a span of 3 bases. CDR3 DNA sequence: TGTGCCAGCAGCTTAGGGGTGAACACTGAAGCTTTCTTT. Encoded protein: CASSLGVNTEAFF.

V gene TRBV30 combines with J gene TRBJ2-2; D gene ambiguous. Trimming removed 0 bases at V and 4 bases at J, with 6 bases between. Germline CDR1 is GTSNPN and CDR2 is SVGIG (reference sequence). CDR3 length: 13 residues. CDR3 residues: CAWSVWSTGELFF. The CDR3 nucleotides are TGTGCCTGGAGTGTTTGGAGCACCGGGGAGCTGTTTTTT. The entire variable domain, with the rest obtained from reference TRBV30 and TRBJ2-2, is as follows: SQTIHQWPATLVQPVGSPLSLECTVEGTSNPNLYWYRQAAGRGLQLLFYSVGIGQISSEVPQNLSASRPQDRQFILSSKKLLLSDSGFYLCAWSVWSTGELFFGEGSRLTVL.

The gene calls are TRBV12-5 and TRBJ2-3, with 8 bases fitting TRBD1. Unmatched junction bases numbered 8, after V lost 0 bases and J lost 3 bases. Germline V lookup: CDR1 LGHNT, CDR2 FRNRAP. This CDR3 spans 17 amino acids. The CDR3 protein is CASGLVLRGQFTDTQYF. CDR3 in DNA: TGTGCTAGTGGTTTGGTACTCAGGGGGCAATTTACAGATACGCAGTATTTT.

The gene calls are TRBV6-5 and TRBJ2-7; tentatively, D is TRBD1 (7 bases). This CDR3 spans 14 amino acids. The germline V gene encodes CDR1 MNHEY and CDR2 SVGAGI. V lost 5 bases and J 6 bases, leaving 17 bases between the germline ends. The CDR3 region has the DNA TGTGCCAGCAGTCCCAGGCGACAGGGAGGCGAGCAGTACTTC. Its protein product is CASSPRRQGGEQYF.